Listed below are T cell receptor beta chains from one sample, sequenced in a study of cytomegalovirus exposure and HLA in healthy donors. Libraries were prepared by immunoSEQ multiplex PCR; TCRdb keeps only in-frame clonotypes and omits some of them. Here the sample spans about 45,000 clones, 87% being singletons. The sequenced sample consisted of PBMCs. The source is a woman in her thirties or forties in good health and CMV-seropositive. CDR3s include the opening cysteine and the closing phenylalanine or tryptophan. Each record gives: clone size, CDR3 length, V gene, J gene, D gene, CDR3 DNA, CDR3 protein. The D gene is left open where the match is weak. Not all rows give a size; the values are once, few, many and, for expanded clones, a class.

size: once
length: 15
V: TRBV7-9
J: TRBJ2-3
D: -
DNA: TGTGCCAGCAGCCCCAGCAGCGGAATCACAGATACGCAGTATTTT
CDR3: CASSPSSGITDTQYF

size: once
length: 14
V: TRBV5-4
J: TRBJ2-7
D: TRBD2
DNA: TGTGCCAGCAGTCCTAGCGGGAGAATCTACGAGCAGTACTTC
CDR3: CASSPSGRIYEQYF

size: -
length: 15
V: TRBV6-4
J: TRBJ2-1
D: -
DNA: TGTGCCAGCAGTGACTTTCCAGGGTCCTACAATGAGCAGTTCTTC
CDR3: CASSDFPGSYNEQFF

size: -
length: 13
V: TRBV18
J: TRBJ2-7
D: -
DNA: TGTGCCAGCTCACCAATGGAGGGCTACGAGCAGTACTTC
CDR3: CASSPMEGYEQYF

size: -
length: 13
V: TRBV7-2
J: TRBJ2-7
D: -
DNA: TGTGCCAGCAGCTCCGGGACATACTACGAGCAGTACTTC
CDR3: CASSSGTYYEQYF

size: -
length: 16
V: TRBV15
J: TRBJ2-5
D: -
DNA: TGTGCCACCAGCAGTCGGGGAAGGGGGTACCAAGAGACCCAGTACTTC
CDR3: CATSSRGRGYQETQYF

size: -
length: 14
V: TRBV5-1
J: TRBJ1-2
D: -
DNA: TGCGCCAGCAGCTTGGTGACTTCCGGCTATGGCTACACCTTC
CDR3: CASSLVTSGYGYTF

size: -
length: 15
V: TRBV6-1
J: TRBJ2-2
D: -
DNA: TGTGCCAGCAGTAGCCGGGACACCCACACCGGGGAGCTGTTTTTT
CDR3: CASSSRDTHTGELFF

size: -
length: 17
V: TRBV5-1
J: TRBJ1-1
D: -
DNA: TGCGCCACCCGTTTGTGGCAGGGTTTATCCTCGGACACTGAAGCTTTCTTT
CDR3: CATRLWQGLSSDTEAFF

size: once
length: 13
V: TRBV5-1
J: TRBJ2-7
D: -
DNA: TGCGCCAGCAGCTCGCGTACAGAACTCGAGCAGTACTTC
CDR3: CASSSRTELEQYF

size: -
length: 13
V: TRBV7-3
J: TRBJ1-1
D: -
DNA: TGTGCCAGCAGCTTAGTCTCGACAGAGGAAGCTTTCTTT
CDR3: CASSLVSTEEAFF

size: once
length: 14
V: TRBV27
J: TRBJ1-5
D: -
DNA: TGTGCCAGCAGTTTATCGGACAGTTATCAGCCCCAGCATTTT
CDR3: CASSLSDSYQPQHF

size: -
length: 15
V: TRBV25-1
J: TRBJ1-6
D: -
DNA: TGTGCCAGCAGTGATTTCTCAGGAACTAATTCACCCCTCCACTTT
CDR3: CASSDFSGTNSPLHF

size: -
length: 14
V: TRBV27
J: TRBJ2-1
D: -
DNA: TGTGCCAGCAGCCCCGACTTCGGGTACAATGAGCAGTTCTTC
CDR3: CASSPDFGYNEQFF

size: -
length: 14
V: TRBV7-8
J: TRBJ1-3
D: TRBD1
DNA: TGTGCCAGCAGCTTAGGACAGGGGGGGTACACCATATATTTT
CDR3: CASSLGQGGYTIYF

size: -
length: 15
V: TRBV6-4
J: TRBJ2-3
D: -
DNA: TGTGCCACCAAGCCAGGCCCCCTCGGCACAGATACGCAGTATTTT
CDR3: CATKPGPLGTDTQYF

size: -
length: 15
V: TRBV19
J: TRBJ1-5
D: TRBD1
DNA: TGTGCCAGTAGTATGACCGGGACAGGGAATCAGCCCCAGCATTTT
CDR3: CASSMTGTGNQPQHF

size: -
length: 15
V: TRBV27
J: TRBJ2-5
D: -
DNA: TGTGCCAGCAGTTGGGCAGCCAATACCCAAGAGACCCAGTACTTC
CDR3: CASSWAANTQETQYF

size: -
length: 15
V: TRBV15
J: TRBJ2-3
D: TRBD2
DNA: TGTGCCACCAGCAGAACGGGACTAGCGAAAGATACGCAGTATTTT
CDR3: CATSRTGLAKDTQYF

size: -
length: 16
V: TRBV19
J: TRBJ1-2
D: -
DNA: TGTGCCAGTAGTACTTCACGACAGCCCTTTTTTCATGGCTACACCTTC
CDR3: CASSTSRQPFFHGYTF

size: -
length: 12
V: TRBV19
J: TRBJ1-1
D: -
DNA: TGTGCCAGTAACAATGGTCCCACTGAAGCTTTCTTT
CDR3: CASNNGPTEAFF

size: -
length: 14
V: TRBV15
J: TRBJ1-2
D: -
DNA: TGTGCCACCAGCAGAGATCTGAAAGGGGTTGGCTACACCTTC
CDR3: CATSRDLKGVGYTF

size: -
length: 14
V: TRBV10-3
J: TRBJ2-3
D: -
DNA: TGTGCCATCAGTGAACACCCCGGGGGAGATACGCAGTATTTT
CDR3: CAISEHPGGDTQYF

size: -
length: 12
V: TRBV28
J: TRBJ2-2
D: -
DNA: TGTGCCAGCAGTGTCCTTCTCGGGGAGCTGTTTTTT
CDR3: CASSVLLGELFF

size: -
length: 12
V: TRBV28
J: TRBJ1-2
D: -
DNA: TGTGCCAGCAGCAATGCTAACTATGGCTACACCTTC
CDR3: CASSNANYGYTF

size: -
length: 15
V: TRBV11-2
J: TRBJ2-1
D: TRBD1
DNA: TGTGCCAGCAGCTTTGGGGGACAGGGAATATTTGAGCAGTTCTTC
CDR3: CASSFGGQGIFEQFF

size: once
length: 14
V: TRBV27
J: TRBJ1-5
D: -
DNA: TGTGCCAGCAGGGGGACGGGGGGTAGCCAGCCCCAGCATTTT
CDR3: CASRGTGGSQPQHF

size: -
length: 14
V: TRBV6-5
J: TRBJ1-5
D: -
DNA: TGTGCCAGCAGGAAACATGAGACTTTGCAGCCCCAGCATTTT
CDR3: CASRKHETLQPQHF

size: -
length: 14
V: TRBV7-2
J: TRBJ2-5
D: TRBD1
DNA: TGTGCCAGCAGCTTAGCGACAGGGCGAGAGACCCAGTACTTC
CDR3: CASSLATGRETQYF

size: -
length: 14
V: TRBV6-1
J: TRBJ1-2
D: TRBD1
DNA: TGTGCCAGCAGTGAAGGGACAGGGGGCTATGGCTACACCTTC
CDR3: CASSEGTGGYGYTF

size: -
length: 14
V: TRBV18
J: TRBJ2-7
D: TRBD1
DNA: TGTGCCAGCTCGCGGACAGGGGGGTACTACGAGCAGTACTTC
CDR3: CASSRTGGYYEQYF